The 6 T cell receptor beta chains given below trace back to one sample, sequenced in a study of blood T cell repertoires in COVID-19. Method: immunoSEQ multiplex PCR; TCRdb's copy keeps in-frame clones and lacks some. The sample lists under 200,000 clones, under 85% occurring once. The sample consisted of peripheral blood. The receptors stem from a man between 65 and 79 years old who had recovered from COVID-19.

A single count supports this clone. The chain has TRBV6-5 and TRBJ2-5, with D possibly matching TRBD1 (6 bases). The CDR3 extends over 14 amino acids. In germline, CDR1 is MNHEY, CDR2 SVGAGI. Trimming removed 6 bases from V and 2 bases from J, with 13 bases in between. The CDR3 DNA reads as TGTGCCAGCAGCCGATACAGGGAACAAGAGACCCAGTACTTC. Translation: CASSRYREQETQYF.

The chain has TRBV7-9 and TRBJ1-5; possible D gene TRBD1, 6 bases. The V end was cut by 6 bases, the J end by 4 bases, with 10 bases between. Germline V gene lookup returns CDR1 SEHNR and CDR2 FQNEAQ (reference sequence). This CDR3 comprises 13 residues. CDR3 in amino acids: CASSRQENQPQHF. The CDR3 nucleotides read TGTGCCAGCAGTCGACAGGAAAATCAGCCCCAGCATTTT.

Comments on this clone: The junction departs from germline at one end; a sequencing error may be responsible. The genes are TRBV18 and TRBJ2-2; 7 bases fit TRBD1. The CDR3 loop spans 16 amino acids. Germline CDR1 reads KGHSH; CDR2 reads LQKENI. DNA of the CDR3: TGTGCCAGCTCACCCGAACAGGGGTCGAATACCGGGGAGCTGTTTTTT. This codes for CASSPEQGSNTGELFF.

This clone was detected only a few times. This chain joins TRBV7-9 and TRBJ1-5; D call uncertain. Germline lookup yields CDR1 SEHNR and CDR2 FQNEAQ (reference sequence). The CDR3 spans 16 residues. Deletions cut 5 bases from V and 2 bases from J, with 16 bases between. CDR3 loop: CASSTSGGAGNQPQHF. CDR3 bases: TGTGCCAGCAGCACCAGCGGTGGAGCGGGCAATCAGCCCCAGCATTTT.

This rearrangement joins TRBV11-2 to TRBJ2-1; 9 positions agree with TRBD1. This CDR3 has 17 amino acids. CDR1 SGHAT and CDR2 FQNNGV come from the germline V gene. V was pared by 4 bases and J by 7 bases, with 14 bases of the junction left unmatched. CDR3 nucleotide sequence: TGTGCCAGCAGCTCCCAATTGCCGGGACAGGGTCTGAATGAGCAGTTCTTC. Amino acid sequence: CASSSQLPGQGLNEQFF.

This clone appeared a few times. This chain joins TRBV12-5 and TRBJ1-6; 12 bases line up with TRBD1. The germline CDR1 and CDR2 sequences are LGHNT and FRNRAP. The trim removed 5 bases at V and 3 bases at J, leaving 5 bases unmatched. This CDR3 has 17 amino acids. DNA of the CDR3: TGTGCTAGTGGTGCGGGACAGGGGGCATACTATAATTCACCCCTCCACTTT. It specifies CASGAGQGAYYNSPLHF.